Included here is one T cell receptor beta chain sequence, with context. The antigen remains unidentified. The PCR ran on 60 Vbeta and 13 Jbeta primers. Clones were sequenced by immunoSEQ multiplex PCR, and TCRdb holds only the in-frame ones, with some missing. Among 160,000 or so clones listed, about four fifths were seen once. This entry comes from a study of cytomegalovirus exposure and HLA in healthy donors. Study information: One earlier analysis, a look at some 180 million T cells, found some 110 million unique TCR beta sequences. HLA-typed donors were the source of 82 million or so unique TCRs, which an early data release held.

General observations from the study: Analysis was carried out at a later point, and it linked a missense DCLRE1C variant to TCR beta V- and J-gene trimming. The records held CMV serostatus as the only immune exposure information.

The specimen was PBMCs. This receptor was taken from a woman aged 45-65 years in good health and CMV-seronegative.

CDR3 protein: CASSHEPTGNTEAFF. The CDR3 bases are TGTGCCAGCAGTCACGAGCCGACAGGCAACACTGAAGCTTTCTTT. The rearrangement links TRBV27 to TRBJ1-1; D possibly corresponds to TRBD1 (6 bases). This CDR3 comprises 15 residues. Between the trimmed V and J ends, which lost 5 bases and 2 bases, there was a span of 15 bases. Germline lookup yields CDR1 MNHEY and CDR2 SMNVEV (reference sequence).